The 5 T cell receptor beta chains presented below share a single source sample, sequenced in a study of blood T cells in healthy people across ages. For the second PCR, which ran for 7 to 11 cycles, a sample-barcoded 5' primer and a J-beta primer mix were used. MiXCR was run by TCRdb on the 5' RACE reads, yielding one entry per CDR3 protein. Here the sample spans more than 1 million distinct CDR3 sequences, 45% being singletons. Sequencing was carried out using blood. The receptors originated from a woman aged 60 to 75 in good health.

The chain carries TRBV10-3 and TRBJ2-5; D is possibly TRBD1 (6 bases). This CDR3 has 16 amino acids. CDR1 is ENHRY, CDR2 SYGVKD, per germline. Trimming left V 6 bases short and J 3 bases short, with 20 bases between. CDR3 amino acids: CAIRGALGKEEETQYF. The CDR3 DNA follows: TGTGCCATCAGGGGGGCCCTAGGGAAAGAAGAAGAGACCCAGTACTTC.

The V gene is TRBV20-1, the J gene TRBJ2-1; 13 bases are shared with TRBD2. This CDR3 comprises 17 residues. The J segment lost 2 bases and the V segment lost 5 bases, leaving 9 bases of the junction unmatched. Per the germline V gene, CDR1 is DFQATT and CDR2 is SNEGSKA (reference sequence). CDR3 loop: CSAEGLAGDSPYNEQFF. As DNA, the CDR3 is TGCAGTGCTGAAGGACTAGCGGGAGATTCTCCCTACAATGAGCAGTTCTTC.

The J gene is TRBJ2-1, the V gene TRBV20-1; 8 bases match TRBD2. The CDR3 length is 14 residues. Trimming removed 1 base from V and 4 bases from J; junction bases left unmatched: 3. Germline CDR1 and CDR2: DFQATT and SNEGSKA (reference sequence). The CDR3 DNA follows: TGCAGTGCTAGAGGGACTAGCAGATACAATGAGCAGTTCTTC. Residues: CSARGTSRYNEQFF.

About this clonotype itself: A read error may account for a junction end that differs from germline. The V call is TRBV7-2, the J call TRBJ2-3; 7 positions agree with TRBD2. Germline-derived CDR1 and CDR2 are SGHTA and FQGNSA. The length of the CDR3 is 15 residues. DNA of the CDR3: TGTGCCAGCAGCTTAAGGACTAGAAGTAGGGATACGCGGTATTTT. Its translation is CASSLRTRSRDTRYF.

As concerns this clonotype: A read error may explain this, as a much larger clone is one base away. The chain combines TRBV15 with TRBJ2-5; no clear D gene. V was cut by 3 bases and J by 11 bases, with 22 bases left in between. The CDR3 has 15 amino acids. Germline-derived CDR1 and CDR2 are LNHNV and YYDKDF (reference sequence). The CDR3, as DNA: TGTGCCACCAGCAGTTATAACCAGAGAAACAATGAGCAGTACTTC. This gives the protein CATSSYNQRNNEQYF.